This entry lists 20 T cell receptor beta chains sequenced from one sample in a study of human T cells and chemical hapten exposure. Regarding time point: patch test 1, 2 weeks after DPC sensitization. The sample's treatment: therapeutic diphenylcyclopropenone sensitization with weekly scalp DPC. TCRdb re-called the RACE reads through MiXCR, storing one row per CDR3 protein. The table lists around 160,000 distinct CDR3 sequences, roughly 15% of them singletons. The source was whole blood, collected in connection with sensitization to the hapten diphenylcyclopropenone (DPC). These receptors came from a woman under 40 with alopecia areata. Some clones in this sample may be carry-over from other donors' samples.

This clonotype was seen a handful of times. V gene TRBV28 combines with J gene TRBJ1-1; 7 nucleotides align to TRBD1. The CDR3 has 11 amino acids. Germline CDR1 reads MDHEN; CDR2 reads SYDVKM. V lost 5 bases to trimming and J lost 7 bases; unmatched junction nucleotides: 1. The CDR3 reads CASSGTVEAFF. The CDR3 DNA sequence: TGTGCCAGCAGTGGGACAGTTGAAGCTTTCTTT. The entire variable domain, with the rest obtained from reference TRBV28 and TRBJ1-1, is as follows: DVKVTQSSRYLVKRTGEKVFLECVQDMDHENMFWYRQDPGLGLRLIYFSYDVKMKEKGDIPEGYSVSREKKERFSLILESASTNQTSMYLCASSGTVEAFFGQGTRLTVV.

This clonotype was seen at least ten times. This chain uses TRBV18 with TRBJ1-1; TRBD1 aligns across 10 bases. The CDR3 is 16 amino acids. V lost 6 bases and J lost 4; bases outside the gene matches: 11. Looked up from germline, CDR1 is KGHSH and CDR2 is LQKENI. Here the CDR3 DNA reads TGTGCCAGCTCCCTGGGACAGGGGAGGAGGAGCACTGAAGCTTTCTTT. Amino acids: CASSLGQGRRSTEAFF. Full variable domain (missing parts from reference TRBV18 and TRBJ1-1): NAGVMQNPRHLVRRRGQEARLRCSPMKGHSHVYWYRQLPEEGLKFMVYLQKENIIDESGMPKERFSAEFPKEGPSILRIQQVVRGDSAAYFCASSLGQGRRSTEAFFGQGTRLTVV.

The table lists this clonotype with a few counts. This chain joins TRBV20-1 and TRBJ2-2; 9 bases map to TRBD2. This CDR3 contains 15 residues. CDR1 is DFQATT, CDR2 SNEGSKA, per germline (reference sequence). With V trimmed by 2 bases and J by 0 bases, 1 base remained unmatched. CDR3 amino acids: CSARLAGTNTGELFF. DNA of the CDR3: TGCAGTGCTAGACTAGCGGGGACGAACACCGGGGAGCTGTTTTTT.

The V and J genes are TRBV28 and TRBJ2-1; 10 positions agree with TRBD1. The germline V gene has CDR1 MDHEN and CDR2 SYDVKM. This CDR3 has 16 amino acids. V lost 9 bases to trimming and J lost 8 bases; unmatched junction nucleotides: 16. The CDR3 loop is CASTPAGTGVVDEQFF. CDR3 in DNA: TGTGCCAGTACGCCTGCGGGGACAGGGGTCGTGGATGAGCAGTTCTTC.

V is TRBV11-2 and J is TRBJ2-1; D unclear. The V gene's germline CDR1 is SGHAT and CDR2 FQNNGV. The CDR3 sequence is 12 residues long. V gave up 3 bases and J gave up 6 bases, with 6 bases separating them. CDR3 DNA: TGTGCCAGCAGCTTGCTCTCCAATGAGCAGTTCTTC. Encoded protein: CASSLLSNEQFF.

In this sample, this clonotype turned up many times. This chain links TRBV6-5 with TRBJ2-7; 9 positions match TRBD2. The CDR3 covers 16 residues. Germline CDR1 is MNHEY and CDR2 is SVGAGI. Trimming at V came to 6 bases and at J to 6 bases, leaving 15 bases not matched to a gene. DNA for the CDR3: TGTGCCAGCAGGGCCCGGACTAGCGCATTCTGGAGCGAGCAGTACTTC. Encoded protein: CASRARTSAFWSEQYF.

The chain carries TRBV3-2 and TRBJ1-1; the D call of TRBD1 is as the table states it, not checked on the DNA. TRBV3-2 is a pseudogene locus. CDR3 length equals 15 residues. CDR3 coding DNA: TGTGCCAGCAGCCACCGACAGGGGGGGAGAGGTGAAGCTTTCTTT. Residues: CASSHRQGGRGEAFF.

In this sample, this clonotype turned up many times. The chain carries TRBV18 and TRBJ1-5; 9 bases match TRBD1. Per the germline V gene, CDR1 is KGHSH and CDR2 is LQKENI. The V segment lost 6 bases and the J segment 5 bases; nucleotides outside the gene matches: 2. The CDR3 runs to 13 residues. This CDR3 reads CASSGQGDQPQHF. The CDR3 region has the DNA TGTGCCAGCTCGGGACAGGGTGATCAGCCCCAGCATTTT.

The J gene is TRBJ2-1, the V gene TRBV5-1, with D maybe TRBD1 (5 bases). The length of the CDR3 is 14 residues. The ends were cut back, 3 bases at V and 4 bases at J, with 11 bases in the middle. Germline V CDR1 and CDR2: SGHRS, YFSETQ. The CDR3 reads CASSSTGTYNEQFF. CDR3 nucleotides: TGCGCCAGCAGCTCTACAGGCACTTACAATGAGCAGTTCTTC.

The table lists this clonotype with a few counts. The CDR3 protein is CASSPTDESVPQHF. The CDR3, as DNA: TGTGCCAGCTCACCAACTGATGAAAGTGTACCCCAGCATTTT. J is TRBJ1-5 and V is TRBV18; unclear D gene. Germline assignment: CDR1 KGHSH and CDR2 LQKENI. The CDR3 spans 14 residues. Between the trimmed V and J ends, which lost 2 bases and 10 bases, there was a span of 15 bases.

The V and J genes are TRBV3-1 and TRBJ2-5; 14 positions agree with TRBD2. J was trimmed by 5 bases and V by 5 bases; bases with no gene match: 4. Germline assignment: CDR1 LGHDT and CDR2 YNNKEL (reference sequence). The CDR3 is made up of 15 amino acids. CDR3 in DNA: TGTGCCAGCAGCGGGACTAGCGGGAGTCGGGAGACCCAGTACTTC. This encodes CASSGTSGSRETQYF.

The sample holds a few counts of this clonotype. This chain links TRBV18 with TRBJ2-5; TRBD2 aligns across 7 bases. Germline CDR1 KGHSH, CDR2 LQKENI. The CDR3 has 14 amino acids. Trimming at V came to 4 bases and at J to 3 bases, leaving 5 bases not matched to a gene. The CDR3 protein is CASSLALAEETQYF. In DNA, the CDR3 is TGTGCCAGCTCACTAGCTCTAGCGGAAGAGACCCAGTACTTC.

This clonotype was counted at least ten times. The gene calls are TRBV7-9 and TRBJ1-2; D not certain. The CDR3 covers 14 residues. V shed 11 bases and J shed 3 bases, with 19 bases lying between them. Germline V lookup: CDR1 SEHNR, CDR2 FQNEAQ (reference sequence). The CDR3 loop is CAAIGGRYDYGYTF. DNA of the CDR3: TGTGCCGCCATAGGAGGGAGATATGACTATGGCTACACCTTC.

The V call is TRBV4-1, the J call TRBJ2-3; 9 nucleotides match TRBD2. In germline, CDR1 is MGHRA, CDR2 YSYEKL. The junction had 10 bases not matched to a gene; V was cut back by 6 bases and J by 6 bases. This CDR3 has 15 amino acids. Written as DNA, the CDR3 is TGCGCCAGCAGTGGCGGGAGGGCGAGTGGGGATACGCAGTATTTT. Its translation: CASSGGRASGDTQYF.

The V and J genes are TRBV28 and TRBJ2-1; 11 bases map to TRBD2. The germline V gene encodes CDR1 MDHEN and CDR2 SYDVKM. J was trimmed by 8 bases and V by 6 bases; bases with no gene match: 21. CDR3 size: 19 residues. The CDR3 sequence is CASRFFGTGSLAGVHEQFF. Written as DNA, the CDR3 is TGTGCCAGCAGGTTTTTCGGGACAGGGTCACTAGCGGGAGTTCATGAGCAGTTCTTC. Full variable domain (remainder filled in from reference TRBV28 and TRBJ2-1): DVKVTQSSRYLVKRTGEKVFLECVQDMDHENMFWYRQDPGLGLRLIYFSYDVKMKEKGDIPEGYSVSREKKERFSLILESASTNQTSMYLCASRFFGTGSLAGVHEQFFGPGTRLTVL.

The V call is TRBV28, the J call TRBJ2-7; D remains ambiguous. Between the trimmed V and J ends, which lost 3 bases and 4 bases, there was a span of 7 bases. Germline V gene data show CDR1 as MDHEN and CDR2 as SYDVKM. CDR3 size: 12 residues. The chain's CDR3 is CASSFARYEQYF. The CDR3 DNA sequence: TGTGCCAGCAGTTTCGCCCGGTACGAGCAGTACTTC.

The chain employs TRBV29-1 and TRBJ2-1; a weak D match, TRBD2 (6 bases). The germline V gene has CDR1 SQVTM and CDR2 ANQGSEA. This CDR3 is built from 16 residues. V was shortened by 4 bases and J by 0 bases, with 16 bases between the two germline ends. CDR3 in amino acids: CSVVRSSVVSYNEQFF. The CDR3 nucleotides read TGCAGCGTTGTGAGGTCTAGCGTAGTCTCCTACAATGAGCAGTTCTTC.

The gene calls are TRBV20-1 and TRBJ2-3; D might be TRBD1 or TRBD2, each matching 5 bases. The length of the CDR3 is 14 residues. The germline V gene encodes CDR1 DFQATT and CDR2 SNEGSKA (reference sequence). V was cut by 6 bases and J by 0 bases, with 13 bases left in between. In nucleotides, the CDR3 is TGCAGTGCCAGCAGGGAGAGGAGCACAGATACGCAGTATTTT. This encodes CSASRERSTDTQYF.

About this clonotype: The junction departs from germline at one end; a sequencing error may be responsible. The chain carries TRBV6-5 and TRBJ2-2, with D perhaps matching TRBD1 (7 bases). Germline loops: CDR1 MNHEY, CDR2 SVGAGI. The CDR3 consists of 14 residues. The CDR3: CASRRQGGTWELFF. CDR3 DNA sequence: TGTGCCAGCAGAAGACAGGGAGGCACCTGGGAGCTGTTTTTT.

This clonotype turned up a few times. The chain carries TRBV6-5 and TRBJ2-7; D gene ambiguous. V was pared by 2 bases and J by 1 base, with 9 bases between. The CDR3 covers 14 residues. Germline values: CDR1 MNHEY, CDR2 SVGAGI. Here the CDR3 reads CASSYKAESYEQYF. For the CDR3, the DNA is TGTGCCAGCAGTTACAAGGCAGAATCCTACGAGCAGTACTTC.